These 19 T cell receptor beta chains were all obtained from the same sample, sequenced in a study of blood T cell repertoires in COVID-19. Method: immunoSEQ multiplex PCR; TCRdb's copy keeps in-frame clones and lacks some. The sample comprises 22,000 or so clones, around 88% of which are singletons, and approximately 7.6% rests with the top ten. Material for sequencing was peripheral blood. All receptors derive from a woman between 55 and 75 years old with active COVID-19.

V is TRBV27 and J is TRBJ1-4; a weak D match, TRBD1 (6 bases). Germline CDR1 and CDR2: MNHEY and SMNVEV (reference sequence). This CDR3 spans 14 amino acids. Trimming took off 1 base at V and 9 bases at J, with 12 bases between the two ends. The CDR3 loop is CASSLLGGAQKLFF. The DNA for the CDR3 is TGTGCCAGCAGTTTATTAGGGGGGGCCCAAAAACTGTTTTTT.

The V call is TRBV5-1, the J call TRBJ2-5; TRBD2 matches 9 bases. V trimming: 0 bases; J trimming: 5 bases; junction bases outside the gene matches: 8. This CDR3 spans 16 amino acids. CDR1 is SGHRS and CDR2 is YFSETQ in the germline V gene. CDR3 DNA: TGCGCCAGCAGCTTGGTATCGGCGGGGGGGCCGGAGACCCAGTACTTC. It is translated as CASSLVSAGGPETQYF. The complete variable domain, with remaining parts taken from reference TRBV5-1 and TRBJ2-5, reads KAGVTQTPRYLIKTRGQQVTLSCSPISGHRSVSWYQQTPGQGLQFLFEYFSETQRNKGNFPGRFSGRQFSNSRSEMNVSTLELGDSALYLCASSLVSAGGPETQYFGPGTRLLVL.

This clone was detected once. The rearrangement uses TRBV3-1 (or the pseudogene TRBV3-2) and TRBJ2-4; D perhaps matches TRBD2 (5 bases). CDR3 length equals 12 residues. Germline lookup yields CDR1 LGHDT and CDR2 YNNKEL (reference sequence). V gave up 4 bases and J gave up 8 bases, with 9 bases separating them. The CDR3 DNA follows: TGTGCCAGCAGCCCCCTCGGGGACATTCAGTACTTC. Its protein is CASSPLGDIQYF.

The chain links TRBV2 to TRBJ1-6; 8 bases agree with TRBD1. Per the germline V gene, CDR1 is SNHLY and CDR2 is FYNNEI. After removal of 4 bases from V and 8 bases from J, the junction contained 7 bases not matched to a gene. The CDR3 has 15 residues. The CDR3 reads CASSVLTGVDSPLHF. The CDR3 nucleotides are TGTGCCAGCAGTGTCTTGACAGGGGTGGATTCACCCCTCCACTTT.

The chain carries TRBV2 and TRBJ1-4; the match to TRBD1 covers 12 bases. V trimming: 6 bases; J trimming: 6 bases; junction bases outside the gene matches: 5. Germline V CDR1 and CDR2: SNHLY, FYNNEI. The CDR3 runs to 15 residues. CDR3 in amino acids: CASRGQGARDEKLFF. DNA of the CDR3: TGTGCCAGCAGGGGACAGGGGGCGCGTGATGAAAAACTGTTTTTT.

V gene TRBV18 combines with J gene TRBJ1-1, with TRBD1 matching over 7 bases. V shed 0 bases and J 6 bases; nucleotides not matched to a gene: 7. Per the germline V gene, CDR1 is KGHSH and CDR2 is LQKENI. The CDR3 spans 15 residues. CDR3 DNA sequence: TGTGCCAGCTCACCACCCCAGGGGGGAAGGGCTGAAGCTTTCTTT. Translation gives CASSPPQGGRAEAFF.

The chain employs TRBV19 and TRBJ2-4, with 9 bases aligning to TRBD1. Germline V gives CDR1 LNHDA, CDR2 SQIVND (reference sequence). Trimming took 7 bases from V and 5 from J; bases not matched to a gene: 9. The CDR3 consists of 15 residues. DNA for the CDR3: TGTGCCAGTATCCGGACAGGGGTGGGGGAAAACATTCAGTACTTC. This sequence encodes CASIRTGVGENIQYF.

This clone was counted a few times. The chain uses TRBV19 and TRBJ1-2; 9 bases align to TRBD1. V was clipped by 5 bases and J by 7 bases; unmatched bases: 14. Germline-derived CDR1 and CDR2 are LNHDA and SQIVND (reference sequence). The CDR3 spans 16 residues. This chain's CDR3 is CASSPPSHRGRVGYTF. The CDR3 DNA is TGTGCCAGTAGTCCCCCCTCCCACAGGGGGCGAGTTGGCTACACCTTC. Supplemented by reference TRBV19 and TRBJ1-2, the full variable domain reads DGGITQSPKYLFRKEGQNVTLSCEQNLNHDAMYWYRQDPGQGLRLIYYSQIVNDFQKGDIAEGYSVSREKKESFPLTVTSAQKNPTAFYLCASSPPSHRGRVGYTFGSGTRLTVV.

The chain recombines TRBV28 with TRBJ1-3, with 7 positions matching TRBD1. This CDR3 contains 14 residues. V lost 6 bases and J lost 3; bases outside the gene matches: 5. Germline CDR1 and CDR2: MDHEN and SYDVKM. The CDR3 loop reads CASRVTGDGNTIYF. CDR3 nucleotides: TGTGCCAGCAGGGTTACAGGGGATGGAAACACCATATATTTT. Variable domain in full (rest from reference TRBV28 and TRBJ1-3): DVKVTQSSRYLVKRTGEKVFLECVQDMDHENMFWYRQDPGLGLRLIYFSYDVKMKEKGDIPEGYSVSREKKERFSLILESASTNQTSMYLCASRVTGDGNTIYFGEGSWLTVV.

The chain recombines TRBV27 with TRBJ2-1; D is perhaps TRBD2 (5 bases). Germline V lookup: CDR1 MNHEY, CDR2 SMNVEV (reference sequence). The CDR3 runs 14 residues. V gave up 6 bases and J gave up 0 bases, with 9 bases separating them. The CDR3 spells CASRRRSSYNEQFF. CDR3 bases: TGTGCCAGCAGGCGGAGGAGCTCCTACAATGAGCAGTTCTTC.

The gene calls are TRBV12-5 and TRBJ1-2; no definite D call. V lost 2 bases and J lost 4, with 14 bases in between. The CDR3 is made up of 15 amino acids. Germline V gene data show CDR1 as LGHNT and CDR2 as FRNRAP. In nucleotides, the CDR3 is TGTGCTAGTGGTTTGACAGCCCTACAACTCTATGGCTACACCTTC. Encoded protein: CASGLTALQLYGYTF.

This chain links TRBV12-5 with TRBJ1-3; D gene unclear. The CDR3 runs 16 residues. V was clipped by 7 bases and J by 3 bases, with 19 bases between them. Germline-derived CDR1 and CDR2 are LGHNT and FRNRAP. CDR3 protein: CASAERPGEDGNTIYF. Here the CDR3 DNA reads TGTGCTAGTGCCGAGAGGCCCGGGGAAGATGGAAACACCATATATTTT.

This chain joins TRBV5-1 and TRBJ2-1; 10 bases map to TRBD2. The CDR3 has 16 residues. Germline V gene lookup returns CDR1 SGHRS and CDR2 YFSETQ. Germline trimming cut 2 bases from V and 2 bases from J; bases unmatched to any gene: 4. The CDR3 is CASSFSGGLTYNEQFF. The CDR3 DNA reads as TGCGCCAGCAGCTTTAGCGGGGGGTTGACCTACAATGAGCAGTTCTTC.

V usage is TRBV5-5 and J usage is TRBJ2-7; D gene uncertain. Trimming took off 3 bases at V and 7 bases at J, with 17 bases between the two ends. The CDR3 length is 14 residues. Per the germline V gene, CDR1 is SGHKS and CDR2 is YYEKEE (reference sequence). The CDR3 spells CASSSGPVSWEQYF. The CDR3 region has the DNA TGTGCCAGCAGCTCTGGGCCGGTATCGTGGGAGCAGTACTTC.

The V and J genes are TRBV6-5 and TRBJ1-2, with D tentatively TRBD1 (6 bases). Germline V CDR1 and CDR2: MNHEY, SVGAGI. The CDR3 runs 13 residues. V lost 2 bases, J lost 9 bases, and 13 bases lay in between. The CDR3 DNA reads TGTGCCAGCAGTTACCGAGGGGGAGCTAGCTACACCTTC. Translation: CASSYRGGASYTF.

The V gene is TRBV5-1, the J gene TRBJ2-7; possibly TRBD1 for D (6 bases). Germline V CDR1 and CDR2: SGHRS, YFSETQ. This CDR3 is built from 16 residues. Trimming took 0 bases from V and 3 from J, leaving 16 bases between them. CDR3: CASSLGNRAQSYEQYF. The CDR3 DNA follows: TGCGCCAGCAGCTTGGGGAACAGGGCGCAGAGCTACGAGCAGTACTTC. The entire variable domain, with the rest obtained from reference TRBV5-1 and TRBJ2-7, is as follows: KAGVTQTPRYLIKTRGQQVTLSCSPISGHRSVSWYQQTPGQGLQFLFEYFSETQRNKGNFPGRFSGRQFSNSRSEMNVSTLELGDSALYLCASSLGNRAQSYEQYFGPGTRLTVT.

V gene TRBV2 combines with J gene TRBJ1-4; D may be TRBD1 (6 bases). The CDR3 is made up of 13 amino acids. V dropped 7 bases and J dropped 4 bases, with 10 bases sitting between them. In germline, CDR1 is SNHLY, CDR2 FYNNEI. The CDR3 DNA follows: TGTGCCAGCAACACAGGGATTAATGAAAAACTGTTTTTT. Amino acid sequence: CASNTGINEKLFF.

DNA of the CDR3: TGTGCCAGTAGTTCCGCCGGGAGGGATTCCTCCGCCGCTAACTATGGCTACACCTTC. This encodes CASSSAGRDSSAANYGYTF. The chain combines TRBV19 with TRBJ1-2, with no clear D. The germline V gene encodes CDR1 LNHDA and CDR2 SQIVND (reference sequence). V gave up 5 bases and J gave up 0 bases, with 25 bases separating them. This CDR3 has 19 amino acids.

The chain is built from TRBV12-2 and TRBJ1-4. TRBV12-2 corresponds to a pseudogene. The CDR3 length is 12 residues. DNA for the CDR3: TGTGCAAGTCGCGGAGCGGGAGAAAAACTGTTTTTT. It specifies CASRGAGEKLFF.